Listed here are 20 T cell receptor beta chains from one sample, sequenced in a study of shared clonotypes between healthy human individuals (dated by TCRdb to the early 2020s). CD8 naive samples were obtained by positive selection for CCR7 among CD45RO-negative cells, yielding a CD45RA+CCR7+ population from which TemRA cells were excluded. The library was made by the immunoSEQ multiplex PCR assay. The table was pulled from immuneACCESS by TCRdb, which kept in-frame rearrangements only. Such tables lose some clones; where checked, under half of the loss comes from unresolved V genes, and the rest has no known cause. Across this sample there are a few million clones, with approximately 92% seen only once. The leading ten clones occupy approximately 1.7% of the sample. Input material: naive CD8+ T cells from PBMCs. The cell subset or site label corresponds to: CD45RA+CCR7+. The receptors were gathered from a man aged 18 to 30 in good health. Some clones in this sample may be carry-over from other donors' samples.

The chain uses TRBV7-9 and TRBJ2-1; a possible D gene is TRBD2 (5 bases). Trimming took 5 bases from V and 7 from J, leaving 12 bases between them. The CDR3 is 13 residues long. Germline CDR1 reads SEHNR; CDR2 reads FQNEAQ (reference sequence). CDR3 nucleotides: TGTGCCAGCAGCGAGACTCGGACTAATGAGCAGTTCTTC. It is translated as CASSETRTNEQFF.

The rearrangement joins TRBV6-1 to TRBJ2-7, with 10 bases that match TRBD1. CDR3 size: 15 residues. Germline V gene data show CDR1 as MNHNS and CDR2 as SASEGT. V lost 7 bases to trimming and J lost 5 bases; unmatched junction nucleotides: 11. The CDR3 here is CASIMGQGFIHEQYF. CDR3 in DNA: TGTGCCAGCATTATGGGACAGGGGTTTATTCACGAGCAGTACTTC.

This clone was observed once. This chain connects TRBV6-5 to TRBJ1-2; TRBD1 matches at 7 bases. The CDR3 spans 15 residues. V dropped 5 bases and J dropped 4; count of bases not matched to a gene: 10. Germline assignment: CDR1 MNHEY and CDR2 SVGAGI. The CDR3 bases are TGTGCCAGCAGTCCTGGACGGACAGGTTTCTATGGCTACACCTTC. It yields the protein CASSPGRTGFYGYTF.

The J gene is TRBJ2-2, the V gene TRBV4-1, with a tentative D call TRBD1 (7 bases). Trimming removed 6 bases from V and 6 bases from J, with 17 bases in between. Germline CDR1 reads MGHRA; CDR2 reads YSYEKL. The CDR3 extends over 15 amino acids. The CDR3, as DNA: TGCGCCAGCAGATACACAGGGGAGGATTCCGGGGAGCTGTTTTTT. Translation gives CASRYTGEDSGELFF.

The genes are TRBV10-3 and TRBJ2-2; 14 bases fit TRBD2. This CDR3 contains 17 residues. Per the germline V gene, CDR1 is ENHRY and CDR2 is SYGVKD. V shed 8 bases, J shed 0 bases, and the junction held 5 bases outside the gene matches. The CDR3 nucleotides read TGTGCCATCGGACTAGCGGGAGGCCCCGCGAACACCGGGGAGCTGTTTTTT. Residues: CAIGLAGGPANTGELFF.

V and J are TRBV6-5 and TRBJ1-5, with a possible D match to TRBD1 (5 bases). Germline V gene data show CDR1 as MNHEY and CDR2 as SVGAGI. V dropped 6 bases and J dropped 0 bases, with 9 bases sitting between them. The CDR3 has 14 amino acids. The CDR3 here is CASRAGGSNQPQHF. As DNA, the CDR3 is TGTGCCAGCAGAGCTGGGGGTAGCAATCAGCCCCAGCATTTT.

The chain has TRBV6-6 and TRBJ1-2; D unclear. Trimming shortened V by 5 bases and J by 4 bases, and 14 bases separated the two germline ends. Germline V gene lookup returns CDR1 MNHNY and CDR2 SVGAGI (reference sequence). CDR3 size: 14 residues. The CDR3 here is CASSHSGGVYGYTF. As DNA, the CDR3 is TGTGCCAGCAGTCATTCGGGAGGCGTCTATGGCTACACCTTC.

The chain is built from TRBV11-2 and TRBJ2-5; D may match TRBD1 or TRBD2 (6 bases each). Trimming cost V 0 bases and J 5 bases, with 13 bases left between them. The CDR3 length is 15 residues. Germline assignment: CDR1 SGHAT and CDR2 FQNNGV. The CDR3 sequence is CASSLDSPGAETQYF. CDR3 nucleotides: TGTGCCAGCAGCTTAGATTCACCGGGGGCTGAGACCCAGTACTTC.

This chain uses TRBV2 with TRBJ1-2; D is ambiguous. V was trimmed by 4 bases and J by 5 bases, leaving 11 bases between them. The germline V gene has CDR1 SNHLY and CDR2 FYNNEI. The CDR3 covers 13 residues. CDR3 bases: TGTGCCAGCAGTGTGGCCCGGACGTATGGCTACACCTTC. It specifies CASSVARTYGYTF. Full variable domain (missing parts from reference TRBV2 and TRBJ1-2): EPEVTQTPSHQVTQMGQEVILRCVPISNHLYFYWYRQILGQKVEFLVSFYNNEISEKSEIFDDQFSVERPDGSNFTLKIRSTKLEDSAMYFCASSVARTYGYTFGSGTRLTVV.

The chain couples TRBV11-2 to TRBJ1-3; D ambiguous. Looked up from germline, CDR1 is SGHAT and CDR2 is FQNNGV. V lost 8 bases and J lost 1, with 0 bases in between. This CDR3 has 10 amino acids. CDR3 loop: CASSGNTIYF. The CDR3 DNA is TGTGCCAGCTCTGGAAACACCATATATTTT.

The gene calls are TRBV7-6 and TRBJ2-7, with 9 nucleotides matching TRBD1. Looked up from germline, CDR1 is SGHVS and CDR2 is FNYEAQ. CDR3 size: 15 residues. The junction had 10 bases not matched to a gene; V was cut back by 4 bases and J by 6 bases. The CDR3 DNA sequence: TGTGCCAGCAGCTCAGAGGGCCAGGGACAGGGCGAGCAGTACTTC. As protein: CASSSEGQGQGEQYF.

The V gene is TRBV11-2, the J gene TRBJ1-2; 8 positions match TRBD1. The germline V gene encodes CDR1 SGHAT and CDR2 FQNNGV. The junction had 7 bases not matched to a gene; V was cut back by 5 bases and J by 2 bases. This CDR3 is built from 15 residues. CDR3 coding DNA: TGTGCCAGCAGCGGGGAAGACAGGGGAAACTATGGCTACACCTTC. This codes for CASSGEDRGNYGYTF.

CDR3 sequence reads: CASSPVGYGRDSGNTIYF. CDR3 in DNA: TGCGCCAGCAGCCCCGTTGGTTATGGCAGGGACTCTGGAAACACCATATATTTT. The chain joins TRBV10-1 to TRBJ1-3; tentative D call: TRBD1 (5 bases). The CDR3 is 18 residues long. Per the germline V gene, CDR1 is WNHNN and CDR2 is SYGVQD (reference sequence). V gave up 6 bases and J gave up 0 bases, with 21 bases separating them.

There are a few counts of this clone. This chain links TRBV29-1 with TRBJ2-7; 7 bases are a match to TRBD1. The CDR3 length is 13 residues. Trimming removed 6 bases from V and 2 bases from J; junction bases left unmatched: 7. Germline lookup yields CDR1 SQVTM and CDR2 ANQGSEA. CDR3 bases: TGCAGCGTCATGGGACAGAACACCTACGAGCAGTACTTC. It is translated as CSVMGQNTYEQYF.

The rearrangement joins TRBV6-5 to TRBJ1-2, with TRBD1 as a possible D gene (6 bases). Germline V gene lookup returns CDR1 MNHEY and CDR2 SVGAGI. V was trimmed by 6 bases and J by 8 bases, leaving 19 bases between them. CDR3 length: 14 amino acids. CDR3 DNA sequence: TGTGCCAGCAGAACCCAGCAGGGGCTGGACGGCTACACCTTC. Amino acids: CASRTQQGLDGYTF.

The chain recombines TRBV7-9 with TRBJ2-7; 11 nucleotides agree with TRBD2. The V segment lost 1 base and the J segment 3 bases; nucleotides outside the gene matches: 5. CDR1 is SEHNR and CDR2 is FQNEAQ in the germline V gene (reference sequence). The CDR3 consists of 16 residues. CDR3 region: CASSLGPLAGGYEQYF. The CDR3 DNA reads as TGTGCCAGCAGCTTAGGGCCCCTAGCGGGGGGCTACGAGCAGTACTTC.

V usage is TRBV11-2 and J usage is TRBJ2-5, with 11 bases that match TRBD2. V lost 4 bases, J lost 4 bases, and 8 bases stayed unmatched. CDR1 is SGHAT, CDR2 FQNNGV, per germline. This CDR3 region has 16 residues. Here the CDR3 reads CASSSLAGGLGETQYF. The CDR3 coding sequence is TGTGCCAGCAGCTCCTTAGCGGGAGGGCTAGGAGAGACCCAGTACTTC.

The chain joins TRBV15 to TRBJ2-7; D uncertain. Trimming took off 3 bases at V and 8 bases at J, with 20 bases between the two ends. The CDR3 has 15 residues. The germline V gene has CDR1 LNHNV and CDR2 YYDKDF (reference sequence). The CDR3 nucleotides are TGTGCCACCAGCAGGAGCATAGGGTTCGTCGTTCAGCAGTACTTC. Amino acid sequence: CATSRSIGFVVQQYF.

CDR3 residues: CAAGSIYNEQFF. The CDR3 coding sequence is TGTGCTGCGGGGTCCATATACAATGAGCAGTTCTTC. V gene TRBV2 combines with J gene TRBJ2-1, with a tentative D call TRBD2 (6 bases). Germline V gives CDR1 SNHLY, CDR2 FYNNEI. The CDR3 length is 12 residues.

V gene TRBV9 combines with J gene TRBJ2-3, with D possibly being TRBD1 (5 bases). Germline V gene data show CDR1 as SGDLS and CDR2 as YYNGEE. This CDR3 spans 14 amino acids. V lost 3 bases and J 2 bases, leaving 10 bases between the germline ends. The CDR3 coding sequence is TGTGCCAGCAGCGGGGGCGAGTTCACAGATACGCAGTATTTT. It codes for CASSGGEFTDTQYF.